These T cell receptor beta chains were read from a single sample in a study of lymphopenia after photon versus proton radiotherapy. Libraries were prepared by immunoSEQ multiplex PCR; TCRdb keeps only in-frame clonotypes and omits some of them. The sample holds under 35,000 clones, 89% seen once. This specimen was peripheral blood, taken from a patient treated with proton-based radiotherapy. The receptors were gathered from a woman aged 70-85 years with pancreatic cancer. Some clones in this sample may be carry-over from other donors' samples. Each CDR3 is given with its conserved first and last residue. Each record gives: clone size, J gene, D gene, V gene, CDR3 protein, CDR3 DNA. The D gene is left open where the match is weak. Not all rows give a size; the values are once, few, many and, for expanded clones, a class.

>few|TRBJ1-3|TRBD1|TRBV13
CASSTSDRVEGNTIYF
TGTGCCAGCAGTACGTCAGACAGGGTGGAGGGAAACACCATATATTTT
>NA|TRBJ2-2|NA|TRBV30
CAWSVGYTGELFF
TGTGCCTGGAGTGTAGGGTACACCGGGGAGCTGTTTTTT
>NA|TRBJ1-5|TRBD1|TRBV19
CASSNVRTGASQPQHF
TGTGCCAGTAGTAACGTGCGGACAGGGGCGAGTCAGCCCCAGCATTTT
>NA|TRBJ2-5|NA|TRBV14
CASSQDIVEETQYF
TGTGCCAGCAGCCAAGACATCGTAGAAGAGACCCAGTACTTC
>NA|TRBJ2-5|TRBD2|TRBV28
CASATSGRAGETQYF
TGTGCCAGCGCGACTAGCGGGAGGGCGGGAGAGACCCAGTACTTC
>NA|TRBJ2-1|NA|TRBV25-1
CASSLTTGHLYNEQFF
TGTGCCAGCAGTCTGACGACGGGACACCTCTACAATGAGCAGTTCTTC
>NA|TRBJ2-3|TRBD1|TRBV27
CASSLLGTGGPDTQYF
TGTGCCAGCAGTTTATTGGGGACAGGGGGCCCAGATACGCAGTATTTT
>NA|TRBJ1-1|NA|TRBV28
CASRSGNTEAFF
TGTGCCAGCAGGTCGGGGAACACTGAAGCTTTCTTT
>NA|TRBJ2-1|TRBD2|TRBV27
CASSSGLAGGHSYNEQFF
TGTGCCAGCAGTTCGGGACTAGCGGGAGGTCACTCCTACAATGAGCAGTTCTTC
>NA|TRBJ2-5|NA|TRBV7-9
CASSFTSSEETQYF
TGTGCCAGCAGCTTCACTAGCTCCGAGGAGACCCAGTACTTC
>once|TRBJ1-1|NA|TRBV30
CAWSVSITPEAFF
TGTGCCTGGAGTGTCTCCATTACCCCTGAAGCTTTCTTT